This TCR beta chain was identified during a study of identical twins. The ends were cut back, 5 bases at V and 0 bases at J, with 17 bases in the middle. The V gene's germline CDR1 is SGHRS and CDR2 YFSETQ. This CDR3 comprises 16 residues. TCRdb re-called the 5' RACE reads through MiXCR, storing one row per CDR3 protein. The sample contains roughly 690,000 distinct CDR3 sequences, 20% to 25% of which appear only once. Concerning this clonotype: Its matching antigen is unknown.

Broader study findings: Weaker excess twin sharing was seen among beta out-of-frame sequences. Fewer insertions characterized abundant cord blood beta clonotypes, whereas memory repertoires showed none.

These data also formed part of another study, on T cells expressing NK-cell markers. That work adds: Sorted CD3+CD56+NKG2C+, CD3+CD56+NKG2C- and CD3+CD56-NKG2C+ T-cell subsets were beta-chain profiled. These clonotypes additionally ranked first within the CD3+CD56-NKG2C+ fraction of a handful of donors.

This receptor was identified in a woman aged 18-29 years in good health. The genes are TRBV5-1 and TRBJ1-1, with a weak D call TRBD1 (6 bases). The sample comprised PBMCs. DNA for the CDR3: TGCGCCAGCAGTTACAGGGAGCGCGGCGTGAACACTGAAGCTTTCTTT. This sequence encodes CASSYRERGVNTEAFF. Full variable domain (outside the CDR3, taken from reference TRBV5-1 and TRBJ1-1): KAGVTQTPRYLIKTRGQQVTLSCSPISGHRSVSWYQQTPGQGLQFLFEYFSETQRNKGNFPGRFSGRQFSNSRSEMNVSTLELGDSALYLCASSYRERGVNTEAFFGQGTRLTVV.